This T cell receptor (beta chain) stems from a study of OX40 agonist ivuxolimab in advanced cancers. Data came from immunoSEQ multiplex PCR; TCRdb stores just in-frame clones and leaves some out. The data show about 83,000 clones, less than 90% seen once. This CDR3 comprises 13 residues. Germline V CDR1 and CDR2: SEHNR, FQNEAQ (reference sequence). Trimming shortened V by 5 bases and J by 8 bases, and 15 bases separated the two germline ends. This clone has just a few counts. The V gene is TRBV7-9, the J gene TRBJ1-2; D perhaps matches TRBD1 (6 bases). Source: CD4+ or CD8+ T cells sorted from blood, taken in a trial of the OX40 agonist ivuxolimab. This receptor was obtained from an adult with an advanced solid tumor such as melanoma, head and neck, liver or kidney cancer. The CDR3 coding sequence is TGTGCCAGCAGCCCTCGGGACACGGGGGGCTACACCTTC. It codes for CASSPRDTGGYTF.